The present TCR beta chain was sequenced within a study of T-cell reconstitution after alpha-beta-depleted transplantation in children. V was trimmed by 6 bases and J by 4 bases, leaving 21 bases between them. The germline CDR1 and CDR2 sequences are MNHEY and SVGAGI. CDR3 length: 16 residues. Many counts were recorded for this clonotype. Unique molecular identifiers were incorporated during preparation of the TCRbeta library. Each CDR3 protein gets one entry after TCRdb re-called the PCR reads with MiXCR. The sample has 200,000 to 300,000 distinct CDR3 sequences, around 7.8% seen once; the top ten hold approximately 6.3%.

Sequences were derived from PBMCs, mostly from graft donor cells, sampled 180 days after TCRalphabeta/CD19-depleted stem cell transplant. The TCR comes from a male patient aged 5 to 17 who had a stem cell transplant for acute lymphoblastic leukemia, so the T cells may come from the graft donor. The V and J genes are TRBV6-5 and TRBJ1-1; D possibly corresponds to TRBD1 (5 bases). CDR3 nucleotides: TGTGCCAGCAGGCTGGGGTTTCAGGGCCGGCGCACTGAAGCTTTCTTT. Encoded protein: CASRLGFQGRRTEAFF.